Listed here are 29 T cell receptor beta chains from one sample, sequenced in a study of blood T cell repertoires in COVID-19. Produced via immunoSEQ multiplex PCR; TCRdb's table is partial and in-frame only. This repertoire shows around 97,000 clones, nearly 90% found once; its top ten account for approximately 3.1%. Sequenced material: peripheral blood. The receptors were sampled from a middle-aged man in a cohort sampled during active COVID-19.

This chain links TRBV7-9 with TRBJ2-5, with D possibly being TRBD1 (6 bases). V was shortened by 0 bases and J by 2 bases, with 22 bases between the two germline ends. There are 19 residues in the CDR3. CDR1 is SEHNR, CDR2 FQNEAQ, per germline (reference sequence). The chain's CDR3 is CASSLAALGAGQSQETQYF. The CDR3, as DNA: TGTGCCAGCAGCTTAGCGGCCCTCGGTGCAGGACAGAGTCAAGAGACCCAGTACTTC.

The gene calls are TRBV15 and TRBJ1-5; no firm D call. The CDR3 has 15 amino acids. Germline loops: CDR1 LNHNV, CDR2 YYDKDF (reference sequence). V was shortened by 0 bases and J by 4 bases, with 10 bases between the two germline ends. The CDR3 loop reads CATSRDIRQNQPQHF. CDR3 sequence (DNA): TGTGCCACCAGCAGAGATATTCGACAAAATCAGCCCCAGCATTTT.

The chain recombines TRBV4-1 with TRBJ1-2; no definite D call. Germline CDR1 is MGHRA and CDR2 is YSYEKL. The CDR3 consists of 15 residues. Trimming took off 0 bases at V and 3 bases at J, with 11 bases between the two ends. The chain's CDR3 is CASSQEGGQYYGYTF. The CDR3 DNA is TGCGCCAGCAGCCAAGAGGGTGGGCAGTACTATGGCTACACCTTC.

The gene calls are TRBV7-9 and TRBJ1-4; TRBD1 matches 7 bases. Germline lookup yields CDR1 SEHNR and CDR2 FQNEAQ (reference sequence). Germline trimming cut 5 bases from V and 8 bases from J; bases unmatched to any gene: 8. This CDR3 spans 14 amino acids. The CDR3 DNA sequence: TGTGCCAGCAGCACCGGGGACAGTAGGGAAAAACTGTTTTTT. It is translated as CASSTGDSREKLFF.

The J gene is TRBJ1-1, the V gene TRBV4-2, with 7 nucleotides matching TRBD1. The V segment lost 1 base and the J segment 6 bases; nucleotides outside the gene matches: 5. Germline CDR1 is LGHNA and CDR2 is YNFKEQ. CDR3 size: 14 residues. The CDR3 DNA sequence: TGTGCCAGCAGCCAAGCAGGGGGTGTATCTGAAGCTTTCTTT. Amino acids: CASSQAGGVSEAFF.

The rearrangement links TRBV7-2 to TRBJ1-2, with D possibly matching TRBD1 (6 bases). CDR1 is SGHTA and CDR2 is FQGNSA in the germline V gene. The CDR3 consists of 13 residues. V was clipped by 5 bases and J by 10 bases, with 17 bases between them. The CDR3 DNA reads as TGTGCCAGCAGCCCGAACAGGGTTATGTTCTACACCTTC. It yields the protein CASSPNRVMFYTF.

V is TRBV5-1 and J is TRBJ1-5; D ambiguous. The CDR3 has 16 amino acids. V lost 4 bases and J 2 bases, leaving 16 bases between the germline ends. In germline, CDR1 is SGHRS, CDR2 YFSETQ. The DNA for the CDR3 is TGCGCCAGCAGCCCTGGCAATGAGGGCGGCAATCAGCCCCAGCATTTT. The encoded protein is CASSPGNEGGNQPQHF.

V gene TRBV2 combines with J gene TRBJ1-5; D unclear. Germline loops: CDR1 SNHLY, CDR2 FYNNEI. V lost 6 bases and J 1 base, leaving 16 bases between the germline ends. The CDR3 extends over 16 amino acids. The CDR3 sequence: CASRHGATASNQPQHF. The CDR3 region has the DNA TGTGCCAGCAGGCACGGTGCGACTGCGAGCAATCAGCCCCAGCATTTT.

This chain uses TRBV4-1 with TRBJ1-1, with D maybe TRBD1 (5 bases). The CDR3 consists of 16 residues. Germline lookup yields CDR1 MGHRA and CDR2 YSYEKL. V lost 1 base and J 5 bases, leaving 17 bases between the germline ends. Here the CDR3 reads CASSQVVGTGGTEAFF. CDR3 nucleotide sequence: TGCGCCAGCAGCCAAGTGGTGGGCACGGGGGGGACTGAAGCTTTCTTT.

The chain recombines TRBV5-1 with TRBJ2-3; 9 bases are shared with TRBD1. This CDR3 has 16 amino acids. Germline CDR1 and CDR2: SGHRS and YFSETQ. J gave up 2 bases and V 1 base, and 5 bases lay outside the gene matches. The CDR3 loop reads CASSLSTGGATDTQYF. The CDR3 DNA reads TGCGCCAGCAGCTTGAGCACAGGGGGCGCCACAGATACGCAGTATTTT.

The chain couples TRBV18 to TRBJ1-4, with D unclear. Trimming left V 3 bases short and J 2 bases short, with 7 bases between. The V gene's germline CDR1 is KGHSH and CDR2 LQKENI. The CDR3 is 14 residues long. CDR3 DNA: TGTGCCAGCTCACCCGCGTCTACTAATGAAAAACTGTTTTTT. It is translated as CASSPASTNEKLFF.

The chain has TRBV19 and TRBJ2-5; weak D call: TRBD1 (7 bases). V was pared by 7 bases and J by 5 bases, with 14 bases between. Germline values: CDR1 LNHDA, CDR2 SQIVND (reference sequence). The CDR3 totals 13 residues. CDR3 DNA sequence: TGTGCCAGTAAGGAGGGGGCGGAGGAGACCCAGTACTTC. Translated, it gives CASKEGAEETQYF.

In its sample, this clone was seen once. The chain joins TRBV6-5 to TRBJ1-2; 7 bases agree with TRBD1. V was pared by 2 bases and J by 4 bases, with 10 bases of the junction left unmatched. The CDR3 sequence is 16 residues long. Germline loops: CDR1 MNHEY, CDR2 SVGAGI. The CDR3: CASSYIEMDRTYGYTF. Here the CDR3 DNA reads TGTGCCAGCAGTTACATCGAAATGGACAGGACCTATGGCTACACCTTC.

V usage is TRBV7-9 and J usage is TRBJ2-2, with 7 bases identical to TRBD1. V shed 5 bases, J shed 6 bases, and the junction held 0 bases outside the gene matches. The CDR3 covers 12 residues. CDR1 and CDR2 from the germline V gene are SEHNR and FQNEAQ (reference sequence). CDR3 protein: CASSTGAGELFF. CDR3 nucleotides: TGTGCCAGCAGCACAGGGGCCGGGGAGCTGTTTTTT.

The chain is built from TRBV28 and TRBJ1-6; the match to TRBD1 covers 7 bases. The CDR3 sequence is 14 residues long. Trimming at V came to 6 bases and at J to 7 bases, leaving 6 bases not matched to a gene. The V gene's germline CDR1 is MDHEN and CDR2 SYDVKM. The CDR3 loop reads CASRRQGLNSPLHF. CDR3 nucleotide sequence: TGTGCCAGCAGGCGACAGGGCCTGAATTCACCCCTCCACTTT.

This chain joins TRBV28 and TRBJ2-3; 7 bases line up with TRBD2. Germline CDR1 is MDHEN and CDR2 is SYDVKM. The ends lost 7 bases at V and 2 bases at J; junction bases unmatched: 9. The CDR3 sequence is 15 residues long. CDR3 DNA: TGTGCCAGCATGAATCCAGCGGGGATCACAGATACGCAGTATTTT. Translated: CASMNPAGITDTQYF.

This chain uses TRBV5-4 with TRBJ2-2; TRBD2 agrees at 10 bases. V was clipped by 5 bases and J by 6 bases; unmatched bases: 4. CDR1 SGHNT and CDR2 YYREEE come from the germline V gene (reference sequence). The length of the CDR3 is 14 residues. The CDR3 loop reads CASSPSGGPGELFF. The CDR3 DNA sequence: TGTGCCAGCAGTCCTAGCGGGGGTCCCGGGGAGCTGTTTTTT.

This clone was counted between two and nine times. This chain links TRBV2 with TRBJ1-5; D might be TRBD1 (5 bases). CDR3 length: 14 residues. Trimming removed 7 bases from V and 4 bases from J, with 14 bases in between. Germline V gene data show CDR1 as SNHLY and CDR2 as FYNNEI. This CDR3 is CASTVGGRNQPQHF. In nucleotides, the CDR3 is TGTGCCAGCACCGTCGGGGGGAGGAATCAGCCCCAGCATTTT.

V gene TRBV11-3 combines with J gene TRBJ2-7; TRBD1 aligns across 11 bases. CDR1 SGHNT and CDR2 YENEEA come from the germline V gene. This CDR3 is built from 16 residues. Trimming removed 4 bases from V and 2 bases from J; junction bases left unmatched: 7. The CDR3 nucleotides read TGTGCCAGCAGCTCGGGCGGGGGACAGGGGGCCTACGAGCAGTACTTC. It yields the protein CASSSGGGQGAYEQYF.

J is TRBJ1-1 and V is TRBV6-1; D is unresolved. The CDR3 totals 14 residues. Germline lookup yields CDR1 MNHNS and CDR2 SASEGT. V shed 1 base and J shed 4 bases, with 10 bases lying between them. The CDR3 sequence: CASSEGGVVTEAFF. The CDR3 coding sequence is TGTGCCAGCAGTGAAGGTGGAGTGGTCACTGAAGCTTTCTTT.

The chain is built from TRBV6-1 and TRBJ2-1, with 8 bases fitting TRBD2. The CDR3 runs 15 residues. Germline-derived CDR1 and CDR2 are MNHNS and SASEGT. J gave up 13 bases and V 1 base, and 12 bases lay outside the gene matches. Here the CDR3 reads CASSEVLAGTQIQFF. Written as DNA, the CDR3 is TGTGCCAGCAGTGAAGTCTTAGCGGGGACCCAAATTCAGTTCTTC.

The chain has TRBV6-6 and TRBJ1-2; 7 bases map to TRBD1. The CDR3 consists of 14 residues. Trimming took 7 bases from V and 6 from J; bases not matched to a gene: 11. Germline V gene sequence: CDR1 MNHNY, CDR2 SVGAGI (reference sequence). The CDR3 bases are TGTGCCAGCATAGACAGGGCGGATATTGATGGCTACACCTTC. It translates to CASIDRADIDGYTF.

This sequence joins TRBV9 and TRBJ1-4, with D perhaps TRBD1 (6 bases). V was trimmed by 0 bases and J by 6 bases, leaving 12 bases between them. Germline V gives CDR1 SGDLS, CDR2 YYNGEE. The length of the CDR3 is 15 residues. CDR3 sequence: CASSVEIRGDEKLFF. CDR3 nucleotides: TGTGCCAGCAGCGTAGAGATCAGGGGAGATGAAAAACTGTTTTTT.

This chain joins TRBV6-5 and TRBJ1-6; maybe TRBD1 (5 bases). V shed 0 bases and J shed 6 bases, with 9 bases lying between them. Germline values: CDR1 MNHEY, CDR2 SVGAGI. This CDR3 is built from 15 residues. CDR3 DNA sequence: TGTGCCAGCAGTTACTCGGAGGGGAGTAATTCACCCCTCCACTTT. Translation gives CASSYSEGSNSPLHF.

The chain recombines TRBV5-6 with TRBJ1-2; D might be TRBD1 (6 bases). Trimming took 6 bases from V and 8 from J, leaving 17 bases between them. The CDR3 loop spans 13 amino acids. Germline CDR1 and CDR2: SGHDT and YYEEEE. The CDR3 DNA reads as TGTGCCAGCACCATCGCGCCAGGGGACGGCTACACCTTC. It specifies CASTIAPGDGYTF. The complete variable domain, with remaining parts taken from reference TRBV5-6 and TRBJ1-2, reads DAGVTQSPTHLIKTRGQQVTLRCSPKSGHDTVSWYQQALGQGPQFIFQYYEEEERQRGNFPDRFSGHQFPNYSSELNVNALLLGDSALYLCASTIAPGDGYTFGSGTRLTVV.

The chain couples TRBV29-1 to TRBJ1-1; D not resolved. Trimming left V 7 bases short and J 4 bases short, with 16 bases between. Germline V gene data show CDR1 as SQVTM and CDR2 as ANQGSEA. This CDR3 is 13 amino acids long. CDR3 in amino acids: CSAFLTSGTEAFF. The CDR3 coding sequence is TGCAGCGCATTTCTAACTTCGGGCACTGAAGCTTTCTTT.

This rearrangement joins TRBV7-3 to TRBJ2-2; 8 bases line up with TRBD2. Germline-derived CDR1 and CDR2 are SGHTA and FQGTGA. After removal of 8 bases from V and 0 bases from J, the junction contained 8 bases not matched to a gene. The CDR3 consists of 16 residues. The CDR3, as DNA: TGTGCCAGCGGGAATCGACTAGCGACGAACACCGGGGAGCTGTTTTTT. It is translated as CASGNRLATNTGELFF.

This clone was recorded once. The rearrangement uses TRBV5-6 and TRBJ2-5, with D perhaps TRBD2 (5 bases). Trimming removed 4 bases at V and 0 bases at J, with 13 bases between. This CDR3 is built from 15 residues. Germline CDR1 and CDR2: SGHDT and YYEEEE. DNA for the CDR3: TGTGCCAGCAGCCCTACACGGGGTTACCAAGAGACCCAGTACTTC. Amino acid sequence: CASSPTRGYQETQYF.

The gene calls are TRBV7-8 and TRBJ2-6; perhaps TRBD2 as D (5 bases). Germline V gives CDR1 SGHVS, CDR2 FQNEAQ. The CDR3 contains 16 residues. V dropped 3 bases and J dropped 4 bases, with 13 bases sitting between them. The CDR3 DNA is TGTGCCAGCAGCTTGACCCCGGGAACAGGGGCCAACGTCCTGACTTTC. Residues: CASSLTPGTGANVLTF.